These 10 T cell receptor beta chains were sequenced from one sample in a study of T cell responses to AZD1222 COVID-19 vaccine. TCRdb keeps only in-frame clones here, not all; method: immunoSEQ multiplex PCR. The profile shows about 130,000 clones, more than 75% of them singletons. The sample here was peripheral blood, taken 28 days after the second AZD1222 dose. The origin of the receptors is an adult who received the AZD1222 COVID-19 vaccine.

The chain recombines TRBV20-1 with TRBJ2-7; D is undetermined. This CDR3 comprises 11 residues. The germline V and J ends were trimmed by 3 bases and 6 bases, with 9 bases remaining between them. From germline, CDR1 is DFQATT and CDR2 SNEGSKA (reference sequence). CDR3 protein: CSASQLREQYF. The DNA of the CDR3 is TGCAGTGCTAGCCAGCTCCGCGAGCAGTACTTC.

The chain has TRBV5-1 and TRBJ2-1; TRBD2 aligns across 10 bases. The trim removed 5 bases at V and 8 bases at J, leaving 7 bases unmatched. The length of the CDR3 is 14 residues. CDR1 SGHRS and CDR2 YFSETQ come from the germline V gene. The DNA of the CDR3 is TGCGCCAGCAGTTCCGGGACTAGCGTACATGAGCAGTTCTTC. This codes for CASSSGTSVHEQFF.

The V gene is TRBV5-1, the J gene TRBJ2-2; TRBD1 might be the D (6 bases). This CDR3 is built from 14 residues. The germline V and J ends were trimmed by 2 bases and 5 bases, with 10 bases remaining between them. In germline, CDR1 is SGHRS, CDR2 YFSETQ. CDR3 in amino acids: CASSLLTGTGELFF. CDR3 DNA sequence: TGCGCCAGCAGCTTACTAACAGGGACCGGGGAGCTGTTTTTT.

The chain recombines TRBV27 with TRBJ2-1; D gene ambiguous. Germline loops: CDR1 MNHEY, CDR2 SMNVEV (reference sequence). The V end was cut by 6 bases, the J end by 4 bases, with 13 bases between. This CDR3 is 14 amino acids long. DNA of the CDR3: TGTGCCAGCAGCCCAAGGGCGGCGTACAATGAGCAGTTCTTC. Encoded protein: CASSPRAAYNEQFF.

This chain uses TRBV13 with TRBJ1-1; possibly TRBD1 for D (5 bases). The CDR3 spans 17 residues. Trimming took 5 bases from V and 4 from J, leaving 23 bases between them. Germline CDR1 PRHDT, CDR2 FYEKMQ (reference sequence). CDR3 sequence (DNA): TGTGCCAGCAGCCCAATTTTAGCCGGGACGAGGGGCACTGAAGCTTTCTTT. This translates into CASSPILAGTRGTEAFF.

The V call is TRBV5-4, the J call TRBJ2-1; TRBD1 is a possible D gene (5 bases). Germline loops: CDR1 SGHNT, CDR2 YYREEE (reference sequence). This CDR3 is built from 13 residues. With 5 bases removed from V and 5 bases from J, the gap between germline ends came to 11 bases. DNA of the CDR3: TGTGCCAGCAGAGAAGACAGTCACAATGAGCAGTTCTTC. Amino acids: CASREDSHNEQFF.

The genes are TRBV28 and TRBJ2-1; D call uncertain. Trimming shortened V by 4 bases and J by 4 bases, and 17 bases separated the two germline ends. There are 16 residues in the CDR3. Germline values: CDR1 MDHEN, CDR2 SYDVKM. DNA for the CDR3: TGTGCCAGCAGTTCCCGTAGAAAATCCGTATACAATGAGCAGTTCTTC. The encoded protein is CASSSRRKSVYNEQFF.

This chain connects TRBV15 to TRBJ1-5; D is unresolved. Germline CDR1 and CDR2: LNHNV and YYDKDF (reference sequence). CDR3 size: 15 residues. The V end was cut by 0 bases, the J end by 0 bases, with 6 bases between. DNA of the CDR3: TGTGCCACCAGCAGAGAAGCGTATAGCAATCAGCCCCAGCATTTT. This sequence encodes CATSREAYSNQPQHF.

The table lists this clone with a count of one. The chain links TRBV29-1 to TRBJ2-3, with 9 bases fitting TRBD2. CDR3 length: 15 residues. V lost 3 bases, J lost 6 bases, and 10 bases stayed unmatched. CDR1 is SQVTM, CDR2 ANQGSEA, per germline. CDR3 nucleotides: TGCAGCGTTGAGGTTCCTAGCGGGAATTTGGATACGCAGTATTTT. Amino acid sequence: CSVEVPSGNLDTQYF.

V and J are TRBV24-1 and TRBJ2-1, with 9 positions matching TRBD2. The CDR3 is 17 amino acids. Germline-derived CDR1 and CDR2 are KGHDR and SFDVKD. Unmatched junction bases numbered 11, after V lost 2 bases and J lost 7 bases. For the CDR3, the DNA is TGTGCCACCAGTGATTCGGGGCGGGAGGGCCTATGGAATGAGCAGTTCTTC. It codes for CATSDSGREGLWNEQFF.